Sequencing of this T cell receptor (beta chain) was carried out in a study of cytomegalovirus exposure and HLA in healthy donors. This clone has a single count. Its cognate antigen is unknown. All donors participated as healthy donors of bone marrow. Although they were nominally healthy when sampled, donors likely had unrecorded immune exposures. It was with 60 Vbeta and 13 Jbeta primers that the PCR ran. Profiling relied on immunoSEQ multiplex PCR, and the TCRdb table lists in-frame clones only, not all of them. Here the sample spans around 140,000 clones, approximately 63% being singletons. This CDR3 comprises 11 residues. Germline CDR1 MNHEY, CDR2 SMNVEV (reference sequence). V lost 5 bases, J lost 7 bases, and 6 bases lay in between. The study's findings and limits: After further analysis at a later stage, 16,951 TCR beta sequences were associated with HLA alleles at 0.05 false discovery rate. The study reported that TCR beta sequences accurately predicted HLA-A and HLA-B alleles in most subjects.

The receptor was derived from a woman aged 55 to 70 in good health and CMV-seropositive. Specimen: PBMCs. The chain combines TRBV27 with TRBJ2-1; D is possibly TRBD2 (5 bases). The CDR3 sequence is CASSPGNEQFF. The CDR3 nucleotides read TGTGCCAGCAGTCCGGGGAATGAGCAGTTCTTC.